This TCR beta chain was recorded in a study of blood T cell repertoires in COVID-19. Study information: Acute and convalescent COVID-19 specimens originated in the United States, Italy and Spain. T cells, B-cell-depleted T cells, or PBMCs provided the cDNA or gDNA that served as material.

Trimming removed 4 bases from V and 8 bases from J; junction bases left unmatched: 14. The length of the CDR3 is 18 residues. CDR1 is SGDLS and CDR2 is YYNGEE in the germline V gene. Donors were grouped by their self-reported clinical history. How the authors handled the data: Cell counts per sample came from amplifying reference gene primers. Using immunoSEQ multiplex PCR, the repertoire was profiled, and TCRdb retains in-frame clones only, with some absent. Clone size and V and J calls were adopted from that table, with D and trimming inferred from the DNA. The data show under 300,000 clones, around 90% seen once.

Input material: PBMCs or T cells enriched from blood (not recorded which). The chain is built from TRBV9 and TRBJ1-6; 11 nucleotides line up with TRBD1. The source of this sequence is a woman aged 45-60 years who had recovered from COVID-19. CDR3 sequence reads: CASSPSPFGTGGDSPLHF. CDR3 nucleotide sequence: TGTGCCAGCAGCCCGAGCCCCTTCGGGACAGGGGGGGATTCACCCCTCCACTTT.